What follows is one T cell receptor beta chain and its context. In the original processing: Reference gene primer amplification yielded estimated nucleated cell counts. Generated by immunoSEQ multiplex PCR, the TCRdb table keeps only in-frame clones and is missing some. V, J and clone size reflect that table, while D and trimming were determined from the DNA. The sample has 150,000 to 200,000 clones, roughly 86% seen once. This CDR3 contains 13 residues. Trimming left V 7 bases short and J 0 bases short, with 6 bases between. Germline CDR1 and CDR2: MGHDK and SYGVNS. This record comes from a study of blood T cell repertoires in COVID-19. Whole-study context: There were acute and convalescent COVID-19 samples, and they came from the United States, Italy and Spain. Sources were T cells, B-cell-depleted T cells, or PBMCs; the material itself was cDNA or gDNA.

The clonotype originates from a man younger than 35 with acute or convalescent COVID-19. The chain joins TRBV25-1 to TRBJ2-2; D unresolved. Sequencing was done on a sample of peripheral blood. CDR3 sequence reads: CASTDTNTGELFF. The CDR3 DNA sequence: TGTGCCAGCACCGACACGAACACCGGGGAGCTGTTTTTT.